Listed here is a single TCR beta chain. Researchers ran the PCR with 60 Vbeta and 13 Jbeta primers. Profiled with immunoSEQ multiplex PCR; TCRdb holds only in-frame clones, not every one. The data show 100,000 to 150,000 clones, over 60% seen once. The data stem from a study of cytomegalovirus exposure and HLA in healthy donors. CDR1 and CDR2 from the germline V gene are SGHTS and YDEGEE. CDR3 length equals 12 residues. Trimming removed 4 bases at V and 4 bases at J, with 8 bases between. The sequenced sample consisted of PBMCs. The sequence came from a male donor in good health and CMV-seropositive. The chain carries TRBV5-8 and TRBJ1-2, with D possibly TRBD1 on 6 matching bases. The CDR3 region has the DNA TGTGCCAGCAGCAAGGACAGCTATGGCTACACCTTC. This sequence encodes CASSKDSYGYTF.